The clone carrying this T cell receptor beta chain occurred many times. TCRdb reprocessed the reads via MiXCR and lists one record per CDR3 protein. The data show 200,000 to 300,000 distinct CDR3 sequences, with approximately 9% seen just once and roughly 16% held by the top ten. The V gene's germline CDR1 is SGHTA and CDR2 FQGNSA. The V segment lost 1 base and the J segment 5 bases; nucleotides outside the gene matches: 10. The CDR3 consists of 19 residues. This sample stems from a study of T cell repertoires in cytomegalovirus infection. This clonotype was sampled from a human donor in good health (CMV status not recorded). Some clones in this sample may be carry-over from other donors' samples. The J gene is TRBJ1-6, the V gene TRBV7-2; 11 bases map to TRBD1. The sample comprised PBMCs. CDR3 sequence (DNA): TGTGCCAGCAGCTTAGTATGGACAGGGGGCTCTAACAATAATTCACCCCTCCACTTT. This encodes CASSLVWTGGSNNNSPLHF. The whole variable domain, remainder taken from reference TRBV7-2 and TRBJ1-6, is GAGVSQSPSNKVTEKGKDVELRCDPISGHTALYWYRQSLGQGLEFLIYFQGNSAPDKSGLPSDRFSAERTGGSVSTLTIQRTQQEDSAVYLCASSLVWTGGSNNNSPLHFGNGTRLTVT.